These T cell receptor beta chains were read from a single sample in a study of shared clonotypes between healthy human individuals. TCRdb's copy holds only in-frame clones and misses some; the assay was immunoSEQ multiplex PCR. The sample carries hundreds of thousands of clones, about 96% recorded once. The sequenced sample consisted of naive CD8+ T cells sorted from blood. Receptors were obtained from a woman between 25 and 40 years old in good health. CDR3s include the opening cysteine and the closing phenylalanine or tryptophan. Fields, in order: D gene, V gene, clone size, J gene, CDR3 protein, CDR3 DNA. A D gene is named only where the DNA matches it firmly. Expanded clones are given a class, and other clones once, few, many or no size at all.

D gene: -; V gene: TRBV29-1; clone size: -; J gene: TRBJ1-1; CDR3 protein: CSVTGQMNTEAFF; CDR3 DNA: TGCAGCGTGACCGGACAGATGAACACTGAAGCTTTCTTT
D gene: -; V gene: TRBV10-2; clone size: -; J gene: TRBJ1-1; CDR3 protein: CASTGGTEAFF; CDR3 DNA: TGCGCCAGCACGGGGGGCACTGAAGCTTTCTTT
D gene: -; V gene: TRBV19; clone size: -; J gene: TRBJ2-2; CDR3 protein: CASTWTVNTGELFF; CDR3 DNA: TGTGCCAGTACCTGGACAGTGAACACCGGGGAGCTGTTTTTT
D gene: TRBD2; V gene: TRBV5-6; clone size: -; J gene: TRBJ2-5; CDR3 protein: CASSLVLAGGVPETQYF; CDR3 DNA: TGTGCCAGCAGCTTGGTGCTGGCGGGAGGAGTGCCAGAGACCCAGTACTTC
D gene: -; V gene: TRBV10-1; clone size: -; J gene: TRBJ1-5; CDR3 protein: CAREHSSSNQPQHF; CDR3 DNA: TGCGCCAGGGAGCACTCATCGTCGAATCAGCCCCAGCATTTT
D gene: TRBD1; V gene: TRBV2; clone size: -; J gene: TRBJ2-3; CDR3 protein: CASSDPDRGSTDTQYF; CDR3 DNA: TGTGCCAGCAGTGACCCTGACAGGGGGAGCACAGATACGCAGTATTTT
D gene: TRBD1; V gene: TRBV5-1; clone size: -; J gene: TRBJ1-1; CDR3 protein: CASSSGDRGYTEAFF; CDR3 DNA: TGCGCCAGCAGCTCCGGGGACAGGGGGTACACTGAAGCTTTCTTT
D gene: -; V gene: TRBV7-9; clone size: -; J gene: TRBJ1-6; CDR3 protein: CASSGRGSPLHF; CDR3 DNA: TGTGCCAGCAGCGGGAGAGGTTCACCCCTCCACTTT
D gene: TRBD2; V gene: TRBV27; clone size: -; J gene: TRBJ2-3; CDR3 protein: CASSPGTSGPGQYF; CDR3 DNA: TGTGCCAGCAGTCCAGGGACTAGCGGGCCAGGGCAGTATTTT
D gene: -; V gene: TRBV15; clone size: -; J gene: TRBJ1-1; CDR3 protein: CATSRPGAMNTEAFF; CDR3 DNA: TGTGCCACCAGCAGGCCGGGCGCTATGAACACTGAAGCTTTCTTT
D gene: -; V gene: TRBV20-1; clone size: -; J gene: TRBJ2-7; CDR3 protein: CSAPGYEQYF; CDR3 DNA: TGCAGTGCTCCGGGCTACGAGCAGTACTTC
D gene: -; V gene: TRBV30; clone size: -; J gene: TRBJ1-5; CDR3 protein: CAWSVGQLNQPQHF; CDR3 DNA: TGTGCCTGGAGTGTAGGGCAGCTAAATCAGCCCCAGCATTTT
D gene: -; V gene: TRBV4-1; clone size: -; J gene: TRBJ2-5; CDR3 protein: CASSQEWGLETQYF; CDR3 DNA: TGCGCCAGCAGCCAAGAGTGGGGGCTTGAGACCCAGTACTTC
D gene: TRBD1; V gene: TRBV11-2; clone size: -; J gene: TRBJ2-5; CDR3 protein: CASSLDRRSTGGAETQYF; CDR3 DNA: TGTGCCAGCAGCTTAGATCGAAGGTCCACAGGGGGCGCAGAGACCCAGTACTTC
D gene: TRBD2; V gene: TRBV27; clone size: -; J gene: TRBJ2-2; CDR3 protein: CASSRLAGTGELFF; CDR3 DNA: TGTGCCAGCAGTAGACTAGCGGGAACCGGGGAGCTGTTTTTT
D gene: -; V gene: TRBV7-9; clone size: -; J gene: TRBJ2-1; CDR3 protein: CASSFNALGFDEQFF; CDR3 DNA: TGTGCCAGCAGCTTCAACGCCTTGGGCTTCGATGAGCAGTTCTTC
D gene: -; V gene: TRBV2; clone size: -; J gene: TRBJ2-1; CDR3 protein: CASSDEKAGSNEQFF; CDR3 DNA: TGTGCCAGCAGTGATGAGAAGGCGGGGTCCAATGAGCAGTTCTTC
D gene: TRBD2; V gene: TRBV7-9; clone size: -; J gene: TRBJ2-7; CDR3 protein: CASSLGASGGSYEQYF; CDR3 DNA: TGTGCCAGCAGCCTCGGTGCTAGCGGGGGCTCCTACGAGCAGTACTTC
D gene: -; V gene: TRBV14; clone size: -; J gene: TRBJ2-7; CDR3 protein: CASSQGRLWRYEQYF; CDR3 DNA: TGTGCCAGCAGCCAAGGCAGACTCTGGAGGTACGAGCAGTACTTC
D gene: -; V gene: TRBV28; clone size: -; J gene: TRBJ2-7; CDR3 protein: CASSPRTQLVGEQYF; CDR3 DNA: TGTGCCAGCAGTCCCAGGACCCAACTCGTAGGGGAGCAGTACTTC
D gene: -; V gene: TRBV4-1; clone size: -; J gene: TRBJ2-7; CDR3 protein: CASSQDMESYEQYF; CDR3 DNA: TGCGCCAGCAGCCAGGACATGGAGTCCTACGAGCAGTACTTC
D gene: -; V gene: TRBV18; clone size: -; J gene: TRBJ2-7; CDR3 protein: CASSPDYRSYEQYF; CDR3 DNA: TGTGCCAGCTCACCCGACTACAGAAGCTACGAGCAGTACTTC
D gene: -; V gene: TRBV19; clone size: -; J gene: TRBJ2-7; CDR3 protein: CASSIDNYEQYF; CDR3 DNA: TGTGCCAGTAGTATAGACAACTACGAGCAGTACTTC
D gene: -; V gene: TRBV11-2; clone size: -; J gene: TRBJ1-1; CDR3 protein: CASSLNQGVNTEAFF; CDR3 DNA: TGTGCCAGCAGCCTAAATCAGGGCGTGAACACTGAAGCTTTCTTT
D gene: -; V gene: TRBV4-1; clone size: once; J gene: TRBJ1-1; CDR3 protein: CASTRVNGGTEAFF; CDR3 DNA: TGCGCCAGCACCAGAGTAAATGGGGGCACTGAAGCTTTCTTT
D gene: TRBD2; V gene: TRBV27; clone size: -; J gene: TRBJ2-2; CDR3 protein: CASSSEGLAGGPDTGELFF; CDR3 DNA: TGTGCCAGCAGTTCAGAGGGACTAGCGGGAGGGCCTGACACCGGGGAGCTGTTTTTT
D gene: TRBD2; V gene: TRBV7-3; clone size: -; J gene: TRBJ2-1; CDR3 protein: CASSKQGTSGNEQFF; CDR3 DNA: TGTGCCAGCAGCAAACAGGGAACTAGCGGGAATGAGCAGTTCTTC
D gene: -; V gene: TRBV7-8; clone size: -; J gene: TRBJ2-7; CDR3 protein: CASSLLDLSSYEQYF; CDR3 DNA: TGTGCCAGCAGCTTACTGGACCTCTCTTCCTACGAGCAGTACTTC
D gene: -; V gene: TRBV19; clone size: -; J gene: TRBJ2-3; CDR3 protein: CASSIDLGGDTDTQYF; CDR3 DNA: TGTGCCAGTAGTATAGATCTTGGTGGGGACACAGATACGCAGTATTTT
D gene: -; V gene: TRBV28; clone size: -; J gene: TRBJ2-2; CDR3 protein: CASSLDSNTGELFF; CDR3 DNA: TGTGCCAGCAGTTTAGACAGTAACACCGGGGAGCTGTTTTTT